A selection of T cell receptor beta chains follows, all from one sample in a study of CD8+CD57+ T cells in acquired aplastic anemia. One entry per CDR3 protein results from TCRdb running MiXCR on the reads. The profile shows 250,000 to 350,000 distinct CDR3 sequences, approximately 55% of them singletons. The sequencing input was sorted CD4+, CD8+, or CD8+CD57+ T cells (not recorded which) from PBMCs. The receptors derive from a human donor with severe aplastic anemia or a healthy control (not recorded which). Each CDR3 is given with its conserved first and last residue.

J gene | V gene | CDR3 protein
TRBJ1-6 | TRBV6-5 | CASSWTANSPLHF
TRBJ2-3 | TRBV11-2 | CASSLGLAGLKTQYF
TRBJ2-7 | TRBV7-9 | CASSLSDRVYEQYF
TRBJ2-2 | TRBV19 | CASSIDRAGGELFF
TRBJ2-7 | TRBV20-1 | CSASRTGGRHYEQYF
TRBJ2-1 | TRBV14 | CASSRPGPYNEQFF
TRBJ2-7 | TRBV7-2 | CASSLGRRLAGISYEQYF
TRBJ2-7 | TRBV5-6 | CASSLGLARSYEQYF
TRBJ2-1 | TRBV19 | CASSKTSRVDEQFF
TRBJ1-4 | TRBV18 | CASSLSGTGNEKLFF
TRBJ1-5 | TRBV12-3/TRBV12-4 | CASSAGQGPGCNQPQHF
TRBJ2-7 | TRBV20-1 | CSARISAGQYF
TRBJ1-6 | TRBV7-9 | CASSLSPIKYNSPLHF
TRBJ1-1 | TRBV12-3/TRBV12-4 | CASSLAGPGTEAFF
TRBJ2-3 | TRBV24-1 | CATSGPGGNTQYF
TRBJ2-5 | TRBV7-8 | CASSLAGTSGGLGSQYF
TRBJ2-3 | TRBV20-1 | CSARQDTQYF
TRBJ1-1 | TRBV7-9 | CASRGLGYTEAFF
TRBJ2-2 | TRBV6-4 | CASSATSSSGELFF
TRBJ2-7 | TRBV6-1 | CACGFSYEQYF
TRBJ1-1 | TRBV15 | CATSRAQGYTEAFF
TRBJ2-5 | TRBV24-1 | CATSGQGADWGQETQYF
TRBJ1-4 | TRBV18 | CASSPWDRVEKLFF
TRBJ1-1 | TRBV20-1 | CSASLPGLTEAFF
TRBJ1-2 | TRBV29-1 | CSVENAGLDGYTF
TRBJ2-3 | TRBV4-1 | CASSPNHDTQYF
TRBJ2-7 | TRBV20-1 | CSATMGQGLLRQQYF
TRBJ1-5 | TRBV20-1 | CSARPGNQPQHF
TRBJ2-5 | TRBV12-3/TRBV12-4 | CASTPWDGREETQYF
TRBJ1-6 | TRBV7-9 | CASSQDVDSPLHF
TRBJ1-5 | TRBV6-5 | CASSTTGQYQPQHF
TRBJ1-4 | TRBV25-1 | CASSDPTGSNEKLFF
TRBJ2-3 | TRBV11-2 | CASSPWWDPVTDTQYF
TRBJ1-5 | TRBV20-1 | CSARGAGVSNQPQHF
TRBJ2-7 | TRBV4-1 | CASSQEGNRVITEQYF
TRBJ2-7 | TRBV7-2 | CASTTRVGTEQYF
TRBJ2-7 | TRBV11-2 | CASSLVSSPYEQYF
TRBJ2-2 | TRBV20-1 | CSASQGGRMELFF
TRBJ2-3 | TRBV6-1 | CAISAEGVGGTSTDTQYF
TRBJ2-3 | TRBV6-4 | CASSGLAGGPDTQYF
TRBJ2-7 | TRBV7-2 | CASSWGLDTYEQYF
TRBJ2-3 | TRBV5-1 | CASSSGQGADTQYF
TRBJ1-1 | TRBV19 | CASSPGGYAEAFF
TRBJ2-7 | TRBV7-9 | CASSLGPGLDYEQYF
TRBJ2-5 | TRBV27 | CASSQTSQRKTQYF
TRBJ1-1 | TRBV29-1 | CSVGRLGNTEAFF
TRBJ2-5 | TRBV20-1 | CSAKRPGQETQYF
TRBJ2-7 | TRBV5-6 | CASSLNRDRGKGVYEQYF
TRBJ2-7 | TRBV7-9 | CASSIVPSYEQYF
TRBJ1-5 | TRBV28 | CASFYQQESQHF
TRBJ2-7 | TRBV29-1 | CSVTIQGSEQYF
TRBJ1-4 | TRBV4-3 | CASSQVAVTHFSDEKLFF
TRBJ2-7 | TRBV5-1 | CASSLGQGASYEQYF
TRBJ2-5 | TRBV5-1 | CASSLEVGTSQGRLETQYF
TRBJ2-2 | TRBV7-9 | CASSQGQDTGELSF
TRBJ1-5 | TRBV2 | CASNKDRVNQPQHF
TRBJ2-7 | TRBV2 | CASSLGPFYEQYF
TRBJ2-1 | TRBV7-2 | CASSPSFLDEQFF
TRBJ2-7 | TRBV29-1 | CSVAGPLGEQYF
TRBJ2-2 | TRBV14 | CASSQEFWRGKNTGELFF